This TCR beta chain was captured by sequencing in a study of T cell changes during pregnancy in multiple sclerosis. Profiling relied on immunoSEQ multiplex PCR, and the TCRdb table lists in-frame clones only, not all of them. The data show about 60,000 clones, with 80% to 95% seen just once and around 0.93% held by the top ten. Germline V lookup: CDR1 SGHRS, CDR2 YFSETQ. The germline V and J ends were trimmed by 4 bases and 1 base, with 6 bases remaining between them. The CDR3 covers 13 residues. This sequence joins TRBV5-1 and TRBJ2-1; D remains ambiguous. The source material was peripheral blood, sampled in the first trimester of pregnancy. The receptor was derived from a female donor with multiple sclerosis, enrolled in a pregnancy study. This CDR3 is CASSLASYNEQFF. CDR3 DNA sequence: TGCGCCAGCAGCCTGGCGTCCTACAATGAGCAGTTCTTC.